A single TCR beta chain is shown here with its context. Its antigen is unidentified. These data originate in a study of cytomegalovirus exposure and HLA in healthy donors. Findings and limits, study-wide: Fewer than 20,000 TCR beta sequences were associated with HLA alleles at 0.05 false discovery rate in a later analysis.

The CDR3 covers 14 residues. Germline CDR1 SQVTM, CDR2 ANQGSEA. V lost 1 base, J lost 5 bases, and 3 bases stayed unmatched. PCR used 60 Vbeta primers and 13 Jbeta primers. Profiled with immunoSEQ multiplex PCR; TCRdb holds only in-frame clones, not every one. The repertoire holds 120,000 to 150,000 clones, 82% seen once, with around 2.5% in the top ten. The rearrangement joins TRBV29-1 to TRBJ2-3; 10 nucleotides agree with TRBD2. The sample taken for sequencing was PBMCs. The clonotype originates from a male donor in good health and CMV-seronegative. CDR3: CSVEVTSGVDTQYF. CDR3 nucleotide sequence: TGCAGCGTTGAAGTAACTAGCGGGGTAGATACGCAGTATTTT.